The rows below give T cell receptor beta chains drawn from one sample of a study of blood T cell repertoires in COVID-19. Some clones are missing from TCRdb's copy, which holds only in-frame ones; the method was immunoSEQ multiplex PCR. The data show about 220,000 clones, with approximately 90% seen just once and over 3% held by the top ten. Sequenced: PBMCs or T cells enriched from blood (not recorded which). Receptors originate from a woman aged 40 to 50 with acute COVID-19. Each CDR3 is given with its conserved first and last residue. Each record gives: D gene, J gene, V gene, clone size, CDR3 DNA, CDR3 protein. D genes are given only for firm matches. Clone size is given for some rows only: seen once, a few or many times, or a class if the clone is expanded.

TRBD1 | TRBJ1-2 | TRBV24-1 | few | TGTGCCACCAGTGATTTGACAGGGGATGGCTACACCTTC | CATSDLTGDGYTF
TRBD1 | TRBJ1-2 | TRBV4-1 | . | TGCGCCAGCAGCCAAGATAGCGAGGGGGCGTATGGCTACACCTTC | CASSQDSEGAYGYTF
TRBD1 | TRBJ2-5 | TRBV3-1/TRBV3-2 | once | TGTGCCAGCAGCCCACTCACGACAGGGACAGGGAAAGAGACCCAGTACTTC | CASSPLTTGTGKETQYF
. | TRBJ2-7 | TRBV28 | . | TGTGCCAGCACTCCCACTTTTGTGCGCAGGGGTTACGAGCAGTACTTC | CASTPTFVRRGYEQYF
. | TRBJ1-1 | TRBV5-1 | . | TGCGCCAGCAGCTTGATCGCAGGGTCCACTGAAGCTTTCTTT | CASSLIAGSTEAFF
. | TRBJ2-3 | TRBV4-2 | . | TGTGCCAGCAGCCAAGATCTGGTTCTAGGGGCAGATACGCAGTATTTT | CASSQDLVLGADTQYF
. | TRBJ1-1 | TRBV3-1/TRBV3-2 | once | TGTGCCAGCAGCCAAGGTCGACTGCTGAACACTGAAGCTTTCTTT | CASSQGRLLNTEAFF
. | TRBJ1-2 | TRBV5-4 | . | TGTGCCAGCAGCTTGGCCTCGGAGGTTGGTCATGGCTACACCTTC | CASSLASEVGHGYTF
. | TRBJ2-1 | TRBV4-3 | . | TGCGCCAGCAGCCAAGATCCCGGGTCCTACAATGAGCAGTTCTTC | CASSQDPGSYNEQFF
TRBD1 | TRBJ1-1 | TRBV7-8 | once | TGTGCCAGCAGCTTAGTACAGGGGGCGAGGGAAGCTTTCTTT | CASSLVQGAREAFF